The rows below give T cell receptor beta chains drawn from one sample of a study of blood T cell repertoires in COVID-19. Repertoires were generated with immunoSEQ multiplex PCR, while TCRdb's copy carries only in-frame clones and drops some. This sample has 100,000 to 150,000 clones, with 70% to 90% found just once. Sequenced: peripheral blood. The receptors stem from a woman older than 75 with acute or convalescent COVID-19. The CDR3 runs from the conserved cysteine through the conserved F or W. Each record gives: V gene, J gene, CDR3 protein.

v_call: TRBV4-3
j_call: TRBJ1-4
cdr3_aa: CASSQWTGGYEKLFF

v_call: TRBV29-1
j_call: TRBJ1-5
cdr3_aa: CSVVIQGAVQPQHF

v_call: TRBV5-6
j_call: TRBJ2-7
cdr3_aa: CASSIGQAYEQYF

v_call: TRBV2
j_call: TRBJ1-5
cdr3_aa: CASRRQGPQHF

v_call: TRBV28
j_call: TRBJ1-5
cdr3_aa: CASSLDGNQPQHF

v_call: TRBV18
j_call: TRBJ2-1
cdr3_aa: CASSGGTGVRGSYNEQFF

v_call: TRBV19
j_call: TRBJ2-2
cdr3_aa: CASSTTSGGIRTTPGELFF

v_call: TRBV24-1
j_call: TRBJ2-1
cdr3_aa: CATSGSGTGHNEQFF

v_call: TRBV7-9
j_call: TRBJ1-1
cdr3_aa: CASSPRQMNTEAFF

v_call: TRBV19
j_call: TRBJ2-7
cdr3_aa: CASPPRGHPYEQYF

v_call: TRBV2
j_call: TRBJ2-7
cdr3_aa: CASRVREGSYEQYF

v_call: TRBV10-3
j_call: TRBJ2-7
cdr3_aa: CAIGTSDTYEQYF

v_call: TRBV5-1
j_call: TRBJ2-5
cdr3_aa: CASSTDSGGRGETQYF

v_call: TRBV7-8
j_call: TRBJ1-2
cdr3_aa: CASSLGIGQGNYGYTF

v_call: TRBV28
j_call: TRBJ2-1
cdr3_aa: CASRTPGQGLWFF

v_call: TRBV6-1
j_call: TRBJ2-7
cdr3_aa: CASSEIGRVREQYF

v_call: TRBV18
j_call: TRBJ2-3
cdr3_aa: CASSPFSSTDTQYF

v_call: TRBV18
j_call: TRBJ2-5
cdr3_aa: CASASDVETQYF

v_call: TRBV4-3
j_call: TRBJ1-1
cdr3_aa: CASSHPGGNTEAFF

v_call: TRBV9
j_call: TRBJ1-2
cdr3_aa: CASSVGGGADYGYTF

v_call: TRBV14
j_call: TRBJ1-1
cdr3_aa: CASSPTGVGWLAFF

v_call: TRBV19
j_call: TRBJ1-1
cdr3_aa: CGCLGTENTEAFF

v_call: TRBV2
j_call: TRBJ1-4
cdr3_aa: CASSKGVLNEKLFF

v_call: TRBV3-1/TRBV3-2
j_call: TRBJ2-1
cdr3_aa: CASSQELLSGGTYNEQFF

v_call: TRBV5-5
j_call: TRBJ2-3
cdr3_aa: CASSFGQATDTQYF

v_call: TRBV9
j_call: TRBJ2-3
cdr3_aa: CASSLLAGGTDTQYF

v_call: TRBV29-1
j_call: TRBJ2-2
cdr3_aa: CSAREGADTGELFF

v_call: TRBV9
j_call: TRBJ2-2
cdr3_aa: CASSGQQATGELFF

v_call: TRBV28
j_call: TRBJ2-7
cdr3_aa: CASSGQDRASYEQYF

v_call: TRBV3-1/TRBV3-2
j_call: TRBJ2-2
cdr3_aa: CASRSGAFSGELFF

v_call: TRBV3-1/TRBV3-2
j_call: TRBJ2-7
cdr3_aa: CASSQTGISYEQYF

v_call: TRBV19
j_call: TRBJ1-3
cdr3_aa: CASSLQQGPSGNTIYF

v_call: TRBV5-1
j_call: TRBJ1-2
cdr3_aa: CASSLIGTVDNYGYTF

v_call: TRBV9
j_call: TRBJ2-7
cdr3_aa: CASSTGTAYEQYF

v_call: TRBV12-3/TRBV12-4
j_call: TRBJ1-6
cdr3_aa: CASGEGYSPLHF

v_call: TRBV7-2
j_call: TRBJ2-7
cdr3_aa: CASSKIAGPSYEQYF

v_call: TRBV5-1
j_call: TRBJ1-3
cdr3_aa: CASSLAEGGAGNTIYF

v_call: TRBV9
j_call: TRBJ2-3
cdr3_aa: CASSVGSSGRATDTQYF

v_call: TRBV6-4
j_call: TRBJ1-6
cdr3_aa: CASSEYRGQALHF

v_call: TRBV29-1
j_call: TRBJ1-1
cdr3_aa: CSVRKGGTEAFF

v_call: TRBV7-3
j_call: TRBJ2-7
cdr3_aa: CASSLAGGYEQYF

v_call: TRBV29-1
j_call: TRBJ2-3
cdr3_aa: CSEEQGRAGTQYF

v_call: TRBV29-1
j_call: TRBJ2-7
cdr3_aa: CSAEGGGWEQYF

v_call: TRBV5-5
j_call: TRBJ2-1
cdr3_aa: CASSLKEYNEQFF

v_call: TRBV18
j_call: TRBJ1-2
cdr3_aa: CASSPGTLSYGYTF

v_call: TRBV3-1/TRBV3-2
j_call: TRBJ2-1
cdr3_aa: CASSFFSSGVEQFF

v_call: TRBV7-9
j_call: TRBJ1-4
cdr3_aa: CASSTRQGNTEKLFF

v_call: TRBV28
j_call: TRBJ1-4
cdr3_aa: CASSYRDEKLFF

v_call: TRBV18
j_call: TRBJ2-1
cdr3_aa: CASSGGAGKSSYNEQFF

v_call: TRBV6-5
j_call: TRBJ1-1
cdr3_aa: CASSYTGGGNTEAFF

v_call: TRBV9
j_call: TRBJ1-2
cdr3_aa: CASSAGIGGGYGYTF

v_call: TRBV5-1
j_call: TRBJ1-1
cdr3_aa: CASSTRDIRQNTEAFF

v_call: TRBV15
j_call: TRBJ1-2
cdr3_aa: CATSSPSQGIYGYTF